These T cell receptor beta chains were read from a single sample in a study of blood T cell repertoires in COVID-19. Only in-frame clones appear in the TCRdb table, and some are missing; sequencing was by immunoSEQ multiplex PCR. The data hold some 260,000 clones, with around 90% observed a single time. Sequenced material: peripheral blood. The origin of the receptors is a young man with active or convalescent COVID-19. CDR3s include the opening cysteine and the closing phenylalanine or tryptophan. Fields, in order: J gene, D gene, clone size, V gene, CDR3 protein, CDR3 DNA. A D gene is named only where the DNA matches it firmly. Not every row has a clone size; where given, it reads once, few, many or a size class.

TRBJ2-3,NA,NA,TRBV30,CACGREPSTDTQYF,TGTGCCTGCGGCCGGGAACCTAGCACAGATACGCAGTATTTT
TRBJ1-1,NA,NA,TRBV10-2,CASSEDSKKMNTEAFF,TGCGCCAGCAGTGAAGACAGTAAAAAAATGAACACTGAAGCTTTCTTT
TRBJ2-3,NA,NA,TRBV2,CASSSSASTDTQYF,TGTGCCAGCAGTTCTAGCGCAAGCACAGATACGCAGTATTTT
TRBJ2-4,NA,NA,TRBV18,CASSPGVGKNIQYF,TGTGCCAGCTCACCGGGCGTGGGTAAAAACATTCAGTACTTC
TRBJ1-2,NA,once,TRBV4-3,CASSQDLGGQNYGYTF,TGCGCCAGCAGCCAAGATCTGGGGGGGCAAAACTATGGCTACACCTTC
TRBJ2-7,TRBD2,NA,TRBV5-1,CASSLSGGVDEQYF,TGCGCCAGCAGCTTGTCGGGGGGTGTAGACGAGCAGTACTTC
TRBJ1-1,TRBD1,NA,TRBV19,CASSTRVGDRGPTEAFF,TGTGCCAGTAGTACCCGAGTGGGGGACAGGGGCCCCACTGAAGCTTTCTTT
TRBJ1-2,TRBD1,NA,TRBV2,CATLDRGLHGYTF,TGTGCCACCTTAGACAGGGGGCTGCATGGCTACACCTTC
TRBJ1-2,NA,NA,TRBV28,CASSLVSDGYTF,TGTGCCAGCAGTCTAGTGTCGGATGGCTACACCTTC
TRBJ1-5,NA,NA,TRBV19,CASSARENQPQHF,TGTGCCAGTAGTGCCCGGGAAAATCAGCCCCAGCATTTT
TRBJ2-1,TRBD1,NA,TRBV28,CASNPTGTGYNEQFF,TGTGCCAGCAATCCGACGGGGACAGGCTACAATGAGCAGTTCTTC
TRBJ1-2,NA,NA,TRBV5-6,CASSSPQGNGGYTF,TGTGCCAGCAGCTCCCCCCAGGGTAATGGGGGCTACACCTTC
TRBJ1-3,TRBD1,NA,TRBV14,CASSRDSLGNTIYF,TGTGCCAGCAGCCGGGACAGTCTCGGAAACACCATATATTTT
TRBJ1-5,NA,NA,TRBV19,CASSRTGFSNQPQHF,TGTGCCAGTAGTAGAACAGGGTTTAGCAATCAGCCCCAGCATTTT
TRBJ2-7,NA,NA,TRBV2,CASSLPGFSEQYF,TGTGCCAGCAGTCTACCGGGGTTTTCCGAGCAGTACTTC
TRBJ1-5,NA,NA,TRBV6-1,CASSEWTPGGPQHF,TGTGCCAGCAGTGAATGGACACCTGGTGGGCCCCAGCATTTT
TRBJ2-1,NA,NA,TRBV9,CASSHPRDEQFF,TGTGCCAGCAGCCACCCCAGGGATGAGCAGTTCTTC
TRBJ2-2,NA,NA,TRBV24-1,CATSSGFANTGELFF,TGTGCCACCAGTTCCGGGTTCGCGAACACCGGGGAGCTGTTTTTT
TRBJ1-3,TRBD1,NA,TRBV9,CASSFGTAASGNTIYF,TGTGCCAGCAGCTTCGGGACAGCCGCCTCTGGAAACACCATATATTTT
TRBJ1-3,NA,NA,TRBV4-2,CASSQDVASSGNTIYF,TGTGCCAGCAGCCAAGATGTCGCGAGCTCTGGAAACACCATATATTTT
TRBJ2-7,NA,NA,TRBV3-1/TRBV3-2,CASSQGTFGTSPKYF,TGTGCCAGCAGCCAAGGTACGTTTGGGACAAGTCCGAAGTACTTC
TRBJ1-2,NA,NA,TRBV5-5,CASSSRQSDYGYTF,TGTGCCAGCAGCAGCCGACAGAGCGATTATGGCTACACCTTC
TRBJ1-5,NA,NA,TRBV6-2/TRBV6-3,CASSYGQPEGNQPQHF,TGTGCCAGCAGTTATGGGCAGCCGGAGGGCAATCAGCCCCAGCATTTT
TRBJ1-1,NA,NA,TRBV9,CASSRSHKTESEAFF,TGTGCCAGCAGCCGGAGTCATAAGACGGAATCTGAAGCTTTCTTT
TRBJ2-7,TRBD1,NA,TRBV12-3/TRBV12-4,CASSPGGLYEQYF,TGTGCCAGCAGCCCAGGGGGCCTCTACGAGCAGTACTTC
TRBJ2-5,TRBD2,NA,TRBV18,CASSQTSGSGETQYF,TGTGCCAGCTCGCAGACTAGCGGGAGTGGGGAGACCCAGTACTTC
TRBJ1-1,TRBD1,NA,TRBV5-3,CARSLWTGPEAFF,TGTGCCAGAAGCTTATGGACAGGGCCTGAAGCTTTCTTT
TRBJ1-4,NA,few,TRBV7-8,CASSLVGGGSEKLFF,TGTGCCAGCAGCTTAGTCGGGGGAGGTAGTGAAAAACTGTTTTTT
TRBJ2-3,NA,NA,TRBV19,CASSLDYSTQYF,TGTGCCAGTAGCCTTGACTATTCTACGCAGTATTTT
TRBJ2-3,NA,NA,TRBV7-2,CASSRLWTLTDTQYF,TGTGCCAGCAGCCGTCTTTGGACTCTCACAGATACGCAGTATTTT
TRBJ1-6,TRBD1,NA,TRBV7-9,CASSPTGVYSPLHF,TGTGCCAGCAGCCCTACAGGGGTGTATTCACCCCTCCACTTT
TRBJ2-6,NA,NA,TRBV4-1,CASMSTGANVLTF,TGCGCCAGCATGAGTACTGGGGCCAACGTCCTGACTTTC
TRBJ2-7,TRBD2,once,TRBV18,CASSPPLLAGSYEQYF,TGTGCCAGCTCACCACCGCTACTAGCGGGGAGCTACGAGCAGTACTTC
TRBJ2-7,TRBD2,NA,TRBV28,CASSTSLAGEGEQYF,TGTGCCAGCAGTACGTCACTAGCGGGAGAAGGTGAGCAGTACTTC
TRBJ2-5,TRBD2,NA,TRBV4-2,CASSQSGSGETQYF,TGTGCCAGCAGCCAAAGCGGGAGTGGGGAGACCCAGTACTTC
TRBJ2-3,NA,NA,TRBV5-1,CASSLGSADTQYF,TGCGCCAGCAGCTTGGGGTCGGCAGATACGCAGTATTTT
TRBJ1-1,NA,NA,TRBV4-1,CVIEGDPNPTEAFF,TGCGTTATCGAGGGGGACCCTAATCCTACTGAAGCTTTCTTT
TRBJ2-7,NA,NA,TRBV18,CASSLIPGHPSYEQYF,TGTGCCAGCTCACTTATCCCGGGACACCCTAGCTACGAGCAGTACTTC
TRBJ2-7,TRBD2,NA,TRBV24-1,CATSLGLPDFAYEQYF,TGTGCCACCAGCCTGGGACTACCCGACTTCGCCTACGAGCAGTACTTC
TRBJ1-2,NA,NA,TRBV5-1,CASSLGLGGNYGYTF,TGCGCCAGCAGCTTGGGCTTAGGGGGTAACTATGGCTACACCTTC
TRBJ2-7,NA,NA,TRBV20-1,CSASRQGPSYEQYF,TGCAGTGCTAGTAGGCAGGGGCCTAGCTACGAGCAGTACTTC
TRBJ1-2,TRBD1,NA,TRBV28,CASSFRGQGYGYTF,TGTGCCAGCAGTTTCCGCGGACAGGGCTATGGCTACACCTTC
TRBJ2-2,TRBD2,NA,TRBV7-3,CASSRLAGSRELFF,TGTGCCAGCAGTAGACTAGCGGGAAGCCGGGAGCTGTTTTTT
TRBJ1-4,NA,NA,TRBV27,CASSLLNREKLFF,TGTGCCAGCAGTTTATTAAACAGGGAAAAACTGTTTTTT
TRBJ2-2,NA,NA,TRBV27,CASSFIARRESWNTGELFF,TGTGCCAGCAGTTTTATCGCACGCCGGGAGTCTTGGAACACCGGGGAGCTGTTTTTT